These 14 T cell receptor beta chains came from one sample sequenced in a study of cytomegalovirus exposure and HLA in healthy donors. Produced via immunoSEQ multiplex PCR; TCRdb's table is partial and in-frame only. The table has about 110,000 clones, over 75% seen once; the top ten hold roughly 3%. The specimen sequenced was PBMCs. The receptors shown here come from a young woman in good health and CMV-seronegative.

The rearrangement joins TRBV14 to TRBJ2-7; D unclear. This CDR3 region has 12 residues. The V end lost 4 bases, the J end lost 6 bases, and 10 bases lay between the germline ends. The germline CDR1 and CDR2 sequences are SGHDN and FVKESK. The CDR3 sequence: CASSLRLSEQYF. DNA of the CDR3: TGTGCCAGCAGCCTTCGACTCTCCGAGCAGTACTTC.

The chain's CDR3 is CASSLFGQEHRGYTF. CDR3 in DNA: TGTGCCAGCAGCTTGTTTGGGCAGGAACATCGAGGCTACACCTTC. The chain joins TRBV5-4 to TRBJ1-2; no reliable D call. The CDR3 sequence is 15 residues long. Deletions cut 1 base from V and 8 bases from J, with 18 bases between. Per the germline V gene, CDR1 is SGHNT and CDR2 is YYREEE (reference sequence).

J is TRBJ2-3 and V is TRBV30, with a tentative D call TRBD1 (7 bases). The germline gives CDR1 GTSNPN, CDR2 SVGIG (reference sequence). The CDR3 consists of 15 residues. Trimming removed 0 bases at V and 5 bases at J, with 15 bases between. The CDR3 region is CAWSVLRRGRDTQYF. CDR3 DNA sequence: TGTGCCTGGAGTGTACTGAGGAGGGGGCGAGATACGCAGTATTTT.

The J gene is TRBJ1-5, the V gene TRBV6-5; D is ambiguous. Germline V gene data show CDR1 as MNHEY and CDR2 as SVGAGI. The CDR3 spans 14 residues. V lost 4 bases, J lost 6 bases, and 13 bases lay in between. The CDR3 nucleotides are TGTGCCAGCAGTTCGAATGTGGGAGGTCAGCCCCAGCATTTT. Translation gives CASSSNVGGQPQHF.

The chain combines TRBV6-5 with TRBJ1-1; maybe TRBD1 (6 bases). Between the trimmed V and J ends, which lost 6 bases and 10 bases, there was a span of 12 bases. This CDR3 is built from 11 residues. Germline V lookup: CDR1 MNHEY, CDR2 SVGAGI. CDR3 loop: CASSKGQTAFF. The CDR3 bases are TGTGCCAGCAGCAAGGGACAAACAGCTTTCTTT.

The V call is TRBV7-3, the J call TRBJ2-1, with TRBD2 matching 9 bases. This CDR3 is built from 19 residues. Germline V gene data show CDR1 as SGHTA and CDR2 as FQGTGA. With V trimmed by 5 bases and J by 0 bases, 14 bases remained unmatched. The CDR3 DNA reads TGTGCCAGCAGCCACCCCGAAAAGGGACTAGCAAACTCCTACAATGAGCAGTTCTTC. This gives the protein CASSHPEKGLANSYNEQFF.

The V gene is TRBV6-1, the J gene TRBJ2-3, with 8 bases lining up with TRBD2. Germline values: CDR1 MNHNS, CDR2 SASEGT. CDR3 size: 17 residues. Trimming cost V 4 bases and J 0 bases; bases outside gene matches: 9. The CDR3 reads CASSGDLAGSSTDTQYF. The CDR3 coding sequence is TGTGCCAGCAGTGGCGATTTAGCGGGGTCTAGCACAGATACGCAGTATTTT.

The chain joins TRBV5-1 to TRBJ2-1; D may be TRBD1 (6 bases). Deletions cut 2 bases from V and 9 bases from J, with 9 bases between. Germline CDR1 reads SGHRS; CDR2 reads YFSETQ. This CDR3 contains 12 residues. CDR3 amino acids: CASSFHRVEQFF. The CDR3 nucleotides read TGCGCCAGCAGCTTCCACAGGGTTGAGCAGTTCTTC.

The sample holds one count of this clone. The chain uses TRBV21-1 and TRBJ1-4; the table gives TRBD1 as D, unverified against the DNA. TRBV21-1 is labeled a pseudogene. The CDR3 runs 15 residues. The CDR3 sequence: CASSNIRVSEEKLFF. The CDR3 DNA is TGTGCCAGCAGCAACATCAGGGTTTCCGAGGAAAAACTGTTTTTT.

This sequence joins TRBV7-8 and TRBJ1-5; TRBD1 is a possible D gene (6 bases). V was cut by 5 bases and J by 3 bases, with 11 bases left in between. The V gene's germline CDR1 is SGHVS and CDR2 FQNEAQ. The CDR3 runs to 14 residues. CDR3 sequence (DNA): TGTGCCAGCAGCACGGACAGCTACAATCAGCCCCAGCATTTT. Translating gives CASSTDSYNQPQHF.

The V gene is TRBV5-1, the J gene TRBJ1-2, with D perhaps TRBD1 (6 bases). This CDR3 has 15 residues. Germline-derived CDR1 and CDR2 are SGHRS and YFSETQ. V shed 0 bases and J shed 3 bases, with 12 bases lying between them. The CDR3 loop is CASSLEGEGDYGYTF. The CDR3 bases are TGCGCCAGCAGCTTGGAGGGGGAGGGCGACTATGGCTACACCTTC.

The V gene is TRBV19, the J gene TRBJ1-2; TRBD1 is a possible D gene (6 bases). Germline assignment: CDR1 LNHDA and CDR2 SQIVND (reference sequence). CDR3 length: 22 amino acids. The germline V and J ends were trimmed by 2 bases and 8 bases, with 39 bases remaining between them. As DNA, the CDR3 is TGTGCCAGTAGTATATTCGAAGGGACTCCGCTAGGGGGGGCTTCGGACGAAGGGGGCTACACCTTC. Encoded protein: CASSIFEGTPLGGASDEGGYTF.

The chain couples TRBV7-9 to TRBJ2-7; TRBD1 agrees at 8 bases. The germline CDR1 and CDR2 sequences are SEHNR and FQNEAQ (reference sequence). The ends lost 5 bases at V and 5 bases at J; junction bases unmatched: 8. This CDR3 has 14 residues. The CDR3 DNA reads as TGTGCCAGCAGCCCTCGGGGACAGGCGAACGAGCAGTACTTC. Translated, it gives CASSPRGQANEQYF.

On this clone itself: This sample also contains other DNA sequences that code for the same CDR3. This sequence joins TRBV28 and TRBJ2-7; D is unclear. CDR3 length equals 12 residues. Between the trimmed V and J ends, which lost 6 bases and 1 base, there was a span of 7 bases. CDR1 MDHEN and CDR2 SYDVKM come from the germline V gene. The CDR3 loop is CASSPLSYEQYF. The CDR3 DNA reads TGTGCCAGCAGCCCCCTGTCCTACGAGCAGTACTTC.